The T cell receptor (beta chain) described here comes from a study of T-cell memory formation after mild COVID-19. On the study more broadly: TCR clusters were mostly donor specific.

Study-wide results and caveats: Whereas later expanders leaned CD4+, clones contracting day 15 to 85 showed a balanced CD4/CD8 makeup.

TCRdb independently ran MiXCR on the 5' RACE reads; one entry per CDR3 protein. The top ten clones hold 4% to 6% of a sample with about 130,000 distinct CDR3 sequences, about 15% of them seen once. V was pared by 3 bases and J by 7 bases, with 13 bases between. CDR3 length equals 13 residues. Germline V gene sequence: CDR1 KGHSH, CDR2 LQKENI. Concerning this clonotype: Its antigen remains unidentified.

The sequenced material came from PBMCs or a T cell subset sorted from them (not recorded which). This chain connects TRBV18 to TRBJ2-7; the D gene is possibly TRBD2 (6 bases). The sequence derives from a man between 18 and 29 years old who had mild COVID-19 (a few samples of this study predate the infection). Cell type and time point are not known. The chain's CDR3 is CASSPWRAGEQYF. CDR3 sequence (DNA): TGTGCCAGCTCACCTTGGAGGGCGGGGGAGCAGTACTTC.